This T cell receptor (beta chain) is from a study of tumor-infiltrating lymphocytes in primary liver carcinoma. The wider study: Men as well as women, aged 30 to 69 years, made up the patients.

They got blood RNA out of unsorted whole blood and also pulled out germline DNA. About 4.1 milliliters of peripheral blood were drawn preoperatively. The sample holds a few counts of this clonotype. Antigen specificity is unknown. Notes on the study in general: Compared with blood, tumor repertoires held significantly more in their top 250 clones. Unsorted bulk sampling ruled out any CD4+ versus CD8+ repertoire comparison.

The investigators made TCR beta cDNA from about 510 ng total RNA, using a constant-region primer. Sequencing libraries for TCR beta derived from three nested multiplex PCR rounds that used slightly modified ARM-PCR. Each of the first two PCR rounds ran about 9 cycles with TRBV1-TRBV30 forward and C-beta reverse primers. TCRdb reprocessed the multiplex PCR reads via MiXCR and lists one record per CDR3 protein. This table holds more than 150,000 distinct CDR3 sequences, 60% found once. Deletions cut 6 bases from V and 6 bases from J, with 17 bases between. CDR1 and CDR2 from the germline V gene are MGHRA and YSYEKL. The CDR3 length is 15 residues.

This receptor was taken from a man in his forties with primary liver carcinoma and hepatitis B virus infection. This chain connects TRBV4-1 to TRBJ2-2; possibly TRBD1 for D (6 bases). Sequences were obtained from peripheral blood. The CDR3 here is CASRPGALQAGELFF. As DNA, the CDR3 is TGCGCCAGCAGGCCAGGGGCCCTGCAGGCCGGGGAGCTGTTTTTT.